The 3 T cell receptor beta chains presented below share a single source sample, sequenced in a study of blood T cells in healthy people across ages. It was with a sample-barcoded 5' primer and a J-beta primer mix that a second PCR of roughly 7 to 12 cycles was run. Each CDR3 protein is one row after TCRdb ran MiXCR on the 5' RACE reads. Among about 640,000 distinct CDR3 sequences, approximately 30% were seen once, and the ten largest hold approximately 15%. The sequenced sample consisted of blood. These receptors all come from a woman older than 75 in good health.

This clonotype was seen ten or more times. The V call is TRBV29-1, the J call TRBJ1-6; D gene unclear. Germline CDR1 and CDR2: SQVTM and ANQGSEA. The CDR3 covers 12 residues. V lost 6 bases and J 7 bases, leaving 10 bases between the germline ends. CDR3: CSVKDGNSPLHF. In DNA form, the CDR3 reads TGCAGCGTAAAGGATGGGAATTCACCCCTCCACTTT.

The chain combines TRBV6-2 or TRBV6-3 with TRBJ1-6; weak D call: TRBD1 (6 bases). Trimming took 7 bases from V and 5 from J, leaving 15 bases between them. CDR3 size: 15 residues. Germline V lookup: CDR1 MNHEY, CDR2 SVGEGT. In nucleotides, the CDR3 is TGTGCCAGCACCCTCTACAGGGCTAATAATTCACCCCTCCACTTT. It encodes CASTLYRANNSPLHF.

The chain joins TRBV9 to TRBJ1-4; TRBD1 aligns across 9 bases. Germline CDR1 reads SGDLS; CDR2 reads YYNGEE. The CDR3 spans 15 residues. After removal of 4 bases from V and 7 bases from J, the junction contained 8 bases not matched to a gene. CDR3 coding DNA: TGTGCCAGCAGCAAAGAACAGGGGGCAGGTGAAAAACTGTTTTTT. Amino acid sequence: CASSKEQGAGEKLFF.